The 17 T cell receptor beta chains reported below all come from one sample, sequenced in a study of radiation and T cells in renal cell carcinoma. The time point here: blood 2 weeks post-SBRT. Treatment here: 15 Gy SBRT to primary tumor, nephrectomy 4 weeks later. Assay used: immunoSEQ multiplex PCR; TCRdb lists only in-frame clones, some missing. The sample has 120,000 or so clones; about 88% are singletons. This sample comprised blood, obtained from a patient whose treatment included radiotherapy and nephrectomy. The receptors shown here come from a woman in her 70s with renal cell carcinoma.

The rearrangement links TRBV2 to TRBJ2-3; 12 nucleotides agree with TRBD2. Germline V gene data show CDR1 as SNHLY and CDR2 as FYNNEI. V was pared by 1 base and J by 8 bases, with 4 bases of the junction left unmatched. This CDR3 contains 15 residues. The CDR3 sequence is CASSEGGLAGFTQYF. DNA of the CDR3: TGTGCCAGCAGTGAAGGTGGACTAGCGGGGTTTACGCAGTATTTT.

The chain uses TRBV19 and TRBJ1-5; D gene unclear. CDR3 length: 15 amino acids. V shed 2 bases and J shed 1 base, with 9 bases lying between them. Per the germline V gene, CDR1 is LNHDA and CDR2 is SQIVND (reference sequence). CDR3 DNA sequence: TGTGCCAGTAGTATAATTCGAACGAGCAATCAGCCCCAGCATTTT. Residues: CASSIIRTSNQPQHF.

The rearrangement joins TRBV7-2 to TRBJ1-1, with 7 bases matching TRBD1. The CDR3 spans 14 residues. Germline CDR1 is SGHTA and CDR2 is FQGNSA. V shed 5 bases, J shed 1 base, and the junction held 4 bases outside the gene matches. CDR3 nucleotides: TGTGCCAGCAGCGTGGGACAGACGAACACTGAAGCTTTCTTT. The encoded protein is CASSVGQTNTEAFF.

The chain carries TRBV6-4 and TRBJ2-7, with D possibly matching TRBD1 (6 bases). V was cut by 1 base and J by 0 bases, with 10 bases left in between. The CDR3 loop spans 15 amino acids. The germline CDR1 and CDR2 sequences are MRHNA and SNTAGT. CDR3 sequence: CASSDCQGISYEQYF. The CDR3 region has the DNA TGTGCCAGCAGTGACTGTCAGGGGATCTCCTACGAGCAGTACTTC.

The rearrangement uses TRBV19 and TRBJ1-6; 7 bases map to TRBD1. This CDR3 has 17 amino acids. Germline CDR1 and CDR2: LNHDA and SQIVND (reference sequence). The V gene end was trimmed by 3 bases and the J gene end by 0 bases; junction bases not matched to a gene: 5. The chain's CDR3 is CASSMPRGSSYNSPLHF. The CDR3 DNA reads as TGTGCCAGTAGTATGCCCAGGGGGAGCTCCTATAATTCACCCCTCCACTTT. Supplemented by reference TRBV19 and TRBJ1-6, the full variable domain reads DGGITQSPKYLFRKEGQNVTLSCEQNLNHDAMYWYRQDPGQGLRLIYYSQIVNDFQKGDIAEGYSVSREKKESFPLTVTSAQKNPTAFYLCASSMPRGSSYNSPLHFGNGTRLTVT.

This rearrangement joins TRBV4-3 to TRBJ2-1; 7 nucleotides align to TRBD1. The J segment lost 11 bases and the V segment lost 4 bases, leaving 8 bases of the junction unmatched. The CDR3 is 13 residues long. The germline CDR1 and CDR2 sequences are LGHNA and YSLEER. CDR3 region: CASSRYPGQQQFF. The CDR3 DNA sequence: TGCGCCAGCAGCCGGTACCCGGGACAGCAGCAGTTCTTC.

The chain carries TRBV5-1 and TRBJ2-5; 13 nucleotides align to TRBD2. The CDR3 consists of 16 residues. The germline V gene encodes CDR1 SGHRS and CDR2 YFSETQ. The ends lost 4 bases at V and 3 bases at J; junction bases unmatched: 6. DNA of the CDR3: TGCGCCAGCAGCCCGGCGACTAGCGGGGGGAAAGAGACCCAGTACTTC. Translated, it gives CASSPATSGGKETQYF.

The chain recombines TRBV6-6 with TRBJ1-5; a weak D match, TRBD1 (5 bases). Germline CDR1 is MNHNY and CDR2 is SVGAGI (reference sequence). CDR3 length: 14 residues. The V gene lost 7 bases and the J gene lost 1 base, with 11 bases spanning the gap. Here the CDR3 reads CASTSPGSNQPQHF. For the CDR3, the DNA is TGTGCCAGCACCTCCCCAGGGAGCAATCAGCCCCAGCATTTT.

The V call is TRBV7-8, the J call TRBJ2-7; 8 bases are shared with TRBD2. The CDR3 contains 13 residues. Germline lookup yields CDR1 SGHVS and CDR2 FQNEAQ. J was trimmed by 6 bases and V by 5 bases; bases with no gene match: 6. CDR3 coding DNA: TGTGCCAGCAGCCTAAAACGGGGGGGCGAGCAGTACTTC. It codes for CASSLKRGGEQYF.

V is TRBV9 and J is TRBJ2-2, with a weak D call TRBD2 (6 bases). The CDR3 sequence is 16 residues long. Per the germline V gene, CDR1 is SGDLS and CDR2 is YYNGEE. V lost 0 bases and J 4 bases, leaving 13 bases between the germline ends. The CDR3 protein is CASSVGGALSTGELFF. As DNA, the CDR3 is TGTGCCAGCAGCGTAGGCGGGGCACTTAGCACCGGGGAGCTGTTTTTT.

The chain joins TRBV6-5 to TRBJ2-7; 8 bases fit TRBD1. Germline V gene lookup returns CDR1 MNHEY and CDR2 SVGAGI. This CDR3 contains 14 residues. J gave up 1 base and V 6 bases, and 5 bases lay outside the gene matches. The DNA for the CDR3 is TGTGCCAGCAGCCGACAGGGGCCTTCCTACGAGCAGTACTTC. Encoded protein: CASSRQGPSYEQYF.

The V and J genes are TRBV29-1 and TRBJ1-1; 7 nucleotides align to TRBD1. In germline, CDR1 is SQVTM, CDR2 ANQGSEA. The CDR3 has 15 residues. V dropped 4 bases and J dropped 3; count of bases not matched to a gene: 11. This CDR3 is CSVGEGGSLYTEAFF. In DNA, the CDR3 is TGCAGCGTTGGAGAAGGGGGCAGTTTGTACACTGAAGCTTTCTTT.

The V call is TRBV30, the J call TRBJ1-2; D ambiguous. Trimming left V 5 bases short and J 8 bases short, with 9 bases between. The CDR3 contains 10 residues. Germline V gives CDR1 GTSNPN, CDR2 SVGIG (reference sequence). CDR3 bases: TGTGCCTGGGACAACAAAGGCTACACCTTC. It is translated as CAWDNKGYTF.

CDR3 sequence (DNA): TGTGCCAGCAGCTTGGGACTAGCATTGAACACCGGGGAGCTGTTTTTT. Protein sequence: CASSLGLALNTGELFF. The rearrangement links TRBV7-9 to TRBJ2-2; TRBD2 aligns across 9 bases. V shed 3 bases, J shed 1 base, and the junction held 3 bases outside the gene matches. The length of the CDR3 is 16 residues. Germline CDR1 SEHNR, CDR2 FQNEAQ (reference sequence).

The sample holds one count of this clone. The chain combines TRBV30 with TRBJ1-3, with no clear D. This CDR3 has 13 amino acids. Deletions cut 3 bases from V and 2 bases from J, with 8 bases between. Germline CDR1 reads GTSNPN; CDR2 reads SVGIG (reference sequence). The CDR3 loop reads CAWRLDPGNTIYF. CDR3 DNA sequence: TGTGCCTGGAGACTTGACCCTGGAAACACCATATATTTT.

The V call is TRBV5-1, the J call TRBJ1-1, with TRBD1 matching 7 bases. The CDR3 covers 15 residues. Unmatched junction bases numbered 10, after V lost 3 bases and J lost 5 bases. The germline V gene encodes CDR1 SGHRS and CDR2 YFSETQ. This chain's CDR3 is CASSSQEGGRTEAFF. The CDR3 DNA reads as TGCGCCAGCAGCTCGCAGGAAGGGGGCAGGACTGAAGCTTTCTTT.

The chain carries TRBV7-2 and TRBJ1-1, with 7 nucleotides matching TRBD1. This CDR3 region has 14 residues. V trimming: 6 bases; J trimming: 6 bases; junction bases outside the gene matches: 10. Per the germline V gene, CDR1 is SGHTA and CDR2 is FQGNSA. The CDR3 protein is CASSRTGDRAEAFF. The CDR3 region has the DNA TGTGCCAGCAGTAGAACAGGGGATCGGGCTGAAGCTTTCTTT.